This T cell receptor (beta chain) was recorded in a study of T cells in Graves' hyperthyroidism and ophthalmopathy. Regions amplified from RNA transcripts were the TCR beta CDR3 regions. TCR CDR3 underwent first-round RT-PCR with the HTBI primer set. TCRdb re-called the multiplex PCR reads with MiXCR, one entry per CDR3 protein. The sample contains 40,000 to 60,000 distinct CDR3 sequences, approximately 48% of which appear only once. Patients having uncontrolled infection, another autoimmune disease, pregnancy or lactation were not included. The CDR3 runs to 12 residues. J was trimmed by 6 bases and V by 8 bases; bases with no gene match: 2. CDR1 is MNHEY, CDR2 SVGEGT, per germline. The sample holds many counts of this clonotype.

This TCR was sampled from a woman aged 45 to 65 with Graves' ophthalmopathy. Material: blood. The rearrangement links TRBV6-2 or TRBV6-3 to TRBJ2-1; TRBD2 agrees at 9 bases. Written as DNA, the CDR3 is TGTGCCAGCTTAGCGGGAGCCAATGAGCAGTTCTTC. This codes for CASLAGANEQFF.